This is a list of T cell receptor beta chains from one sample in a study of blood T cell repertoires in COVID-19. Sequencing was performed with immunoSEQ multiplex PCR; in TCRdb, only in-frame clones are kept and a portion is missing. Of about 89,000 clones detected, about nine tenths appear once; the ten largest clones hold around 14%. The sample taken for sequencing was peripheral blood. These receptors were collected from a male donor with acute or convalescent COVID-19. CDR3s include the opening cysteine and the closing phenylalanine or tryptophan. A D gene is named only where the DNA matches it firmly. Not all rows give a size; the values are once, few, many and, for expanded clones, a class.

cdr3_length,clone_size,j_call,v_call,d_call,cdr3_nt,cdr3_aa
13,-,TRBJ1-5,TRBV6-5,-,TGTGCCAGCAGTTGGACAGTCAATCAGCCCCAGCATTTT,CASSWTVNQPQHF
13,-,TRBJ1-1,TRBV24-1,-,TGTGCCACCAGTGATGAGGTTGGCACTGAAGCTTTCTTT,CATSDEVGTEAFF
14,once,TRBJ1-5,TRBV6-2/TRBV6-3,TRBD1,TGTGCCAGCAGTCAGACAGGGGGGAATCAGCCCCAGCATTTT,CASSQTGGNQPQHF
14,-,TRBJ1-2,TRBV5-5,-,TGTGCCAGCAGCCGCGCGGGGCAGGGAGATGGCTACACCTTC,CASSRAGQGDGYTF
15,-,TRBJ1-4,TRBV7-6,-,TGTGCCAGCAGCTTAGGATCTCAGACTAATGAAAAACTGTTTTTT,CASSLGSQTNEKLFF
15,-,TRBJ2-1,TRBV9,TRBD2,TGTGCCAGCAGCGTAGGACTAGCGGGTTACAATGAGCAGTTCTTC,CASSVGLAGYNEQFF
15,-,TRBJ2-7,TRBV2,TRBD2,TGTGCCAGCAGTGTAGAACTAGCGGGGACTTACGAGCAGTACTTC,CASSVELAGTYEQYF
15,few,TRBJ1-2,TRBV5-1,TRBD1,TGCGCCAGCAGCTTGTCAACAGGGGCTGACTATGGCTACACCTTC,CASSLSTGADYGYTF
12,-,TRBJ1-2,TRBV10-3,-,TGTGCCATCAGTGAAGGGCAGGGGCACTACACCTTC,CAISEGQGHYTF
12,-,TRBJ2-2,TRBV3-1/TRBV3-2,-,TGTGCCAGCAGCCAGCGGACCGGGGAGCTGTTTTTT,CASSQRTGELFF
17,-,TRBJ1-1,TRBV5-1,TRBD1,TGCGCCAGCAGCTTGGGCGGGACAGGGAGGATGAACACTGAAGCTTTCTTT,CASSLGGTGRMNTEAFF
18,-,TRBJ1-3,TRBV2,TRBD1,TGTGCCAGCACCCGAGGCGGGACAGGGGTCTCTCCTGGAAACACCATATATTTT,CASTRGGTGVSPGNTIYF
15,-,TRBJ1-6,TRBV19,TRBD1,TGTGCCAGTAGATTCGAGGACAGGTCCGCTTCACCCCTCCACTTT,CASRFEDRSASPLHF
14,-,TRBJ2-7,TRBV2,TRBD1,TGTGCCAGCAGCCAATTTACAGGGGATTACGAGCAGTACTTC,CASSQFTGDYEQYF
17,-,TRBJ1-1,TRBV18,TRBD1,TGTGCCAGCTCACTTAACTGGGACAGGGGGCATTTAGCTGAAGCTTTCTTT,CASSLNWDRGHLAEAFF
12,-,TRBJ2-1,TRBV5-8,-,TGTGCCAGCAGCTTGGTGGGAGGAGAGCAGTTCTTC,CASSLVGGEQFF
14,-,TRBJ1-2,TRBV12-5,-,TGTGCTAGTGGCCCAGACACGGCAGGATATGGCTACACCTTC,CASGPDTAGYGYTF
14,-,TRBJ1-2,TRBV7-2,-,TGTGCCAGCAGCTCTGAAGACAGGTTGAGGGGCTACACCTTC,CASSSEDRLRGYTF
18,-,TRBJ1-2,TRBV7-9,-,TGTGCCAGCAGCTTAGCGATGAACAATCCCCGGGCTAACTATGGCTACACCTTC,CASSLAMNNPRANYGYTF
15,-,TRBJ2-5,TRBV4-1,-,TGCGCCAGCAGCCAAGGGGCAGGGCCCTCGGAGACCCAGTACTTC,CASSQGAGPSETQYF
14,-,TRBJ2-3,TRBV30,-,TGTGCCTGGAGTAGGGGGGGGGACACAGATACGCAGTATTTT,CAWSRGGDTDTQYF
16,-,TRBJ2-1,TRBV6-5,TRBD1,TGTGCCAGCAGTTACTCGGAGACAGGGGCATACAATGAGCAGTTCTTC,CASSYSETGAYNEQFF
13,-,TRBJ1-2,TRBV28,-,TGTGCCAGCACCCTTGTTTCGGGGGAGGGCTACACCTTC,CASTLVSGEGYTF
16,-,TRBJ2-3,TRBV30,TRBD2,TGTGCCTGGAGTGCAGGACTAGCGGGGGGGCAAGATACGCAGTATTTT,CAWSAGLAGGQDTQYF
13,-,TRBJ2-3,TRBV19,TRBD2,TGTGCCACAGGCGGGGGGGCCCCAGATACGCAGTATTTT,CATGGGAPDTQYF
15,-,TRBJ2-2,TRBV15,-,TGTGCCACGCGGCGGACAAATGCGAACACCGGGGAGCTGTTTTTT,CATRRTNANTGELFF
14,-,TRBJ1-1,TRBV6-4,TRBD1,TGTGCCAGCAAACCGGGACAGACGAACACTGAAGCTTTCTTT,CASKPGQTNTEAFF
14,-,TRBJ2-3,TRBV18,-,TGTGCCAGCTCACCAGAGACATTTCCAGATACGCAGTATTTT,CASSPETFPDTQYF